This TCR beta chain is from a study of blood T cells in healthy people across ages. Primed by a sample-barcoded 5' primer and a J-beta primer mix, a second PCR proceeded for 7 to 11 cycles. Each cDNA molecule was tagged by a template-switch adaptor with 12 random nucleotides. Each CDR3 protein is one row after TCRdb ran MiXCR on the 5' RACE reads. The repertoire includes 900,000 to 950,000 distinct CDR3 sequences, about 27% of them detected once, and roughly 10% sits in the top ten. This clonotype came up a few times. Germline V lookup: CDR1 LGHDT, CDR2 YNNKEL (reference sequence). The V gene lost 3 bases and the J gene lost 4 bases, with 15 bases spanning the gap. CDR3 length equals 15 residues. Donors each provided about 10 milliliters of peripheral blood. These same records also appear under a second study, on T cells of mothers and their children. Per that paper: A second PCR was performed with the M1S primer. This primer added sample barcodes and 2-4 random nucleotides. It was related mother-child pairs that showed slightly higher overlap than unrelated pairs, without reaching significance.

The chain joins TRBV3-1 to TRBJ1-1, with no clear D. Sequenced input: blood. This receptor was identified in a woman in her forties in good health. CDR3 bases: TGTGCCAGCAGCCATCTCGCCGCCCCCGGCACTGAAGCTTTCTTT. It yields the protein CASSHLAAPGTEAFF.